The next 31 T cell receptor beta chains were all read from a single sample in a study of T cell responses to AZD1222 COVID-19 vaccine. Repertoires were generated with immunoSEQ multiplex PCR, while TCRdb's copy carries only in-frame clones and drops some. The data hold around 180,000 clones, with 90% observed a single time. Here the sequenced sample was peripheral blood, taken on day 0 of AZD1222 vaccination. The receptors shown here come from an adult in good health.

The chain employs TRBV6-2 or TRBV6-3 and TRBJ2-7; D is perhaps TRBD2 (7 bases). The CDR3 sequence is 16 residues long. Trimming cost V 4 bases and J 6 bases, with 22 bases left between them. CDR1 and CDR2 (germline): MNHEY, SVGEGT. Written as DNA, the CDR3 is TGTGCCAGCAGTTTCTCGGACAGACTCCCGGGGGGCGAGCAGTACTTC. Amino acid sequence: CASSFSDRLPGGEQYF.

The rearrangement uses TRBV9 and TRBJ2-1, with 8 bases that match TRBD1. The trim removed 0 bases at V and 7 bases at J, leaving 6 bases unmatched. Germline V gene sequence: CDR1 SGDLS, CDR2 YYNGEE. This CDR3 is built from 15 residues. This CDR3 reads CASSVAGGVWNEQFF. As DNA, the CDR3 is TGTGCCAGCAGCGTAGCAGGGGGCGTGTGGAATGAGCAGTTCTTC. The full variable domain, rest sourced from reference TRBV9 and TRBJ2-1, is DSGVTQTPKHLITATGQRVTLRCSPRSGDLSVYWYQQSLDQGLQFLIQYYNGEERAKGNILERFSAQQFPDLHSELNLSSLELGDSALYFCASSVAGGVWNEQFFGPGTRLTVL.

The CDR3 is CASSQTDRGGTGELFF. The CDR3 nucleotides read TGTGCCAGCAGCCAAACAGACAGGGGAGGAACCGGGGAGCTGTTTTTT. The chain is built from TRBV6-6 and TRBJ2-2, with 8 nucleotides matching TRBD1. CDR3 size: 16 residues. Germline trimming cut 6 bases from V and 5 bases from J; bases unmatched to any gene: 11. CDR1 and CDR2 from the germline V gene are MNHNY and SVGAGI (reference sequence).

Only one count was recorded for this clone. V gene TRBV5-3 combines with J gene TRBJ2-2; no definite D call. TRBV5-3 is an open reading frame whose function is uncertain. V lost 4 bases to trimming and J lost 3 bases, with 4 bases between them. The CDR3 totals 12 residues. The CDR3 loop is CARSRYTGELFF. Here the CDR3 DNA reads TGTGCCAGAAGCAGATACACCGGGGAGCTGTTTTTT.

This clone occurred once. The V and J genes are TRBV5-1 and TRBJ2-7; 7 nucleotides agree with TRBD1. From germline, CDR1 is SGHRS and CDR2 YFSETQ. The CDR3 is 13 amino acids. With V trimmed by 1 base and J by 5 bases, 3 bases remained unmatched. CDR3 sequence: CASSLNRGHEQYF. CDR3 coding DNA: TGCGCCAGCAGCTTGAACAGGGGCCACGAGCAGTACTTC. The full variable domain, in which reference TRBV5-1 and TRBJ2-7 provide the parts outside the CDR3, is KAGVTQTPRYLIKTRGQQVTLSCSPISGHRSVSWYQQTPGQGLQFLFEYFSETQRNKGNFPGRFSGRQFSNSRSEMNVSTLELGDSALYLCASSLNRGHEQYFGPGTRLTVT.

The chain is built from TRBV5-6 and TRBJ2-7, with D unresolved. This CDR3 has 11 residues. From germline, CDR1 is SGHDT and CDR2 YYEEEE. Trimming shortened V by 4 bases and J by 5 bases, and 7 bases separated the two germline ends. The CDR3 sequence is CASSMTDEQYF. The CDR3 region has the DNA TGTGCCAGCAGCATGACCGACGAGCAGTACTTC.

V and J are TRBV19 and TRBJ1-4, with D hard to call. CDR3 size: 15 residues. Germline V CDR1 and CDR2: LNHDA, SQIVND (reference sequence). Trimming pared 5 bases from V and 4 bases from J, leaving 14 bases between. CDR3 in amino acids: CASSAFVRSNEKLFF. Here the CDR3 DNA reads TGTGCCAGTAGTGCTTTCGTGAGGAGTAATGAAAAACTGTTTTTT.

Only one count was recorded for this clone. The J gene is TRBJ2-6, the V gene TRBV6-2 or TRBV6-3; D might be TRBD2 (6 bases). The V end was cut by 6 bases, the J end by 0 bases, with 9 bases between. In germline, CDR1 is MNHEY, CDR2 SVGEGT. This CDR3 contains 15 residues. CDR3 coding DNA: TGTGCCAGCAGCAAGGGAGGCTCTGGGGCCAACGTCCTGACTTTC. Amino acid sequence: CASSKGGSGANVLTF.

This clone was recorded only once. This chain links TRBV24-1 with TRBJ2-2, with 13 bases matching TRBD2. The CDR3 length is 18 residues. The germline V gene has CDR1 KGHDR and CDR2 SFDVKD. V lost 3 bases and J lost 3; bases outside the gene matches: 6. In DNA, the CDR3 is TGTGCCACCAGTGATCGGACTAGCGGGGGCCTCCACACCGGGGAGCTGTTTTTT. It translates to CATSDRTSGGLHTGELFF.

The V call is TRBV7-8, the J call TRBJ2-2, with TRBD2 as a possible D gene (6 bases). CDR1 is SGHVS, CDR2 FQNEAQ, per germline. Between the trimmed V and J ends, which lost 5 bases and 2 bases, there was a span of 12 bases. This CDR3 comprises 15 residues. The CDR3 DNA reads as TGTGCCAGCAGCCTCCGGGGGACTAACACCGGGGAGCTGTTTTTT. It translates to CASSLRGTNTGELFF.

The chain employs TRBV24-1 and TRBJ2-1, with D perhaps assigned TRBD1 or TRBD2 (5 bases each). This CDR3 region has 12 residues. CDR1 KGHDR and CDR2 SFDVKD come from the germline V gene. Trimming pared 1 base from V and 12 bases from J, leaving 9 bases between. The CDR3 here is CATSDLDSGQFF. CDR3 sequence (DNA): TGTGCCACCAGTGATTTAGACAGCGGGCAGTTCTTC.

With regard to this clone: Other DNA sequences from this sample encode an identical CDR3 as well. This chain connects TRBV12-5 to TRBJ1-1; no clear D gene. With 5 bases removed from V and 0 bases from J, the gap between germline ends came to 10 bases. Germline V gene sequence: CDR1 LGHNT, CDR2 FRNRAP. The CDR3 spans 14 residues. The chain's CDR3 is CASGLGQLNTEAFF. CDR3 DNA: TGTGCTAGTGGTCTCGGGCAGCTGAACACTGAAGCTTTCTTT.

The genes are TRBV5-1 and TRBJ1-2; D not certain. Trimming took off 2 bases at V and 0 bases at J, with 8 bases between the two ends. Looked up from germline, CDR1 is SGHRS and CDR2 is YFSETQ. The CDR3 totals 14 residues. The DNA for the CDR3 is TGCGCCAGCAGCTTTCTACAAGCTAACTATGGCTACACCTTC. Its protein product is CASSFLQANYGYTF.

The chain employs TRBV11-2 and TRBJ1-3, with D perhaps TRBD1 (5 bases). Looked up from germline, CDR1 is SGHAT and CDR2 is FQNNGV. The CDR3 spans 17 residues. V was clipped by 2 bases and J by 0 bases, with 14 bases between them. CDR3: CASSLQFEGSSGNTIYF. Here the CDR3 DNA reads TGTGCCAGCAGCTTACAGTTCGAGGGGAGCTCTGGAAACACCATATATTTT. The variable domain in full, with the rest retrieved from reference TRBV11-2 and TRBJ1-3, is EAGVAQSPRYKIIEKRQSVAFWCNPISGHATLYWYQQILGQGPKLLIQFQNNGVVDDSQLPKDRFSAERLKGVDSTLKIQPAKLEDSAVYLCASSLQFEGSSGNTIYFGEGSWLTVV.

As regards this clone: Different DNA sequences within this sample yield the same CDR3. The V gene is TRBV18, the J gene TRBJ2-2; D remains unclear. The germline V gene encodes CDR1 KGHSH and CDR2 LQKENI. Trimming took off 6 bases at V and 5 bases at J, with 10 bases between the two ends. The CDR3 totals 13 residues. The CDR3 nucleotides read TGTGCCAGCTCCCCCCAAGGAACCGGGGAGCTGTTTTTT. It specifies CASSPQGTGELFF.

This chain connects TRBV6-5 to TRBJ2-1; 7 bases align to TRBD1. This CDR3 is built from 14 residues. Germline V CDR1 and CDR2: MNHEY, SVGAGI. With 10 bases clipped from V and 6 bases from J, the junction kept 12 bases outside the gene matches. The CDR3: CANSQGPPPNEQFF. CDR3 nucleotides: TGTGCCAACTCACAGGGGCCCCCTCCCAATGAGCAGTTCTTC.

The table lists this clone with a count of one. The rearrangement joins TRBV5-6 to TRBJ1-3; D call uncertain. The CDR3 extends over 13 amino acids. Germline CDR1 reads SGHDT; CDR2 reads YYEEEE. Between the trimmed V and J ends, which lost 2 bases and 1 base, there was a span of 4 bases. The CDR3 spells CASSLQSGNTIYF. The CDR3 coding sequence is TGTGCCAGCAGCTTACAGTCTGGAAACACCATATATTTT. Complete variable domain (other parts from reference TRBV5-6 and TRBJ1-3): DAGVTQSPTHLIKTRGQQVTLRCSPKSGHDTVSWYQQALGQGPQFIFQYYEEEERQRGNFPDRFSGHQFPNYSSELNVNALLLGDSALYLCASSLQSGNTIYFGEGSWLTVV.

The chain joins TRBV14 to TRBJ2-4; 8 nucleotides align to TRBD1. Trimming cost V 4 bases and J 8 bases; bases outside gene matches: 7. The V gene's germline CDR1 is SGHDN and CDR2 FVKESK. This CDR3 is built from 14 residues. This chain's CDR3 is CASSPNGQGYIQYF. The CDR3 DNA is TGTGCCAGCAGCCCCAACGGACAGGGATACATTCAGTACTTC.

The CDR3 nucleotides read TGTGCCAGCAGCGTAGGGACAGGGGGCAATTCACCCCTCCACTTT. Encoded protein: CASSVGTGGNSPLHF. The V call is TRBV9, the J call TRBJ1-6; 11 positions agree with TRBD1. Germline V CDR1 and CDR2: SGDLS, YYNGEE. The junction had 0 bases not matched to a gene; V was cut back by 0 bases and J by 7 bases. The CDR3 covers 15 residues.

The chain recombines TRBV10-3 with TRBJ1-5, with D maybe TRBD1 (5 bases). Between the trimmed V and J ends, which lost 0 bases and 1 base, there was a span of 10 bases. This CDR3 is 16 amino acids long. The V gene's germline CDR1 is ENHRY and CDR2 SYGVKD. This chain's CDR3 is CAISESRGVSNQPQHF. The CDR3 DNA follows: TGTGCCATCAGTGAGTCGAGAGGGGTAAGCAATCAGCCCCAGCATTTT.

The chain employs TRBV7-3 and TRBJ2-1; weak D call: TRBD2 (5 bases). CDR3 length: 13 residues. Germline loops: CDR1 SGHTA, CDR2 FQGTGA. Deletions cut 0 bases from V and 9 bases from J, with 9 bases between. The CDR3 here is CASSLTPGSEQFF. CDR3 nucleotide sequence: TGTGCCAGCAGCTTAACTCCGGGGAGTGAGCAGTTCTTC. The entire variable domain, with the rest obtained from reference TRBV7-3 and TRBJ2-1, is as follows: GAGVSQTPSNKVTEKGKYVELRCDPISGHTALYWYRQSLGQGPEFLIYFQGTGAADDSGLPNDRFFAVRPEGSVSTLKIQRTERGDSAVYLCASSLTPGSEQFFGPGTRLTVL.

The rearrangement uses TRBV18 and TRBJ2-3, with a possible D match to TRBD1 (6 bases). Germline CDR1 reads KGHSH; CDR2 reads LQKENI. The V end lost 3 bases, the J end lost 2 bases, and 12 bases lay between the germline ends. The CDR3 loop spans 15 amino acids. CDR3 loop: CASSPRTAITDTQYF. The CDR3 DNA is TGTGCCAGCTCACCCCGGACAGCAATCACAGATACGCAGTATTTT. The full variable domain, with the rest looked up from reference TRBV18 and TRBJ2-3, is NAGVMQNPRHLVRRRGQEARLRCSPMKGHSHVYWYRQLPEEGLKFMVYLQKENIIDESGMPKERFSAEFPKEGPSILRIQQVVRGDSAAYFCASSPRTAITDTQYFGPGTRLTVL.

This sequence joins TRBV6-2 or TRBV6-3 and TRBJ2-7; D unresolved. This CDR3 is 13 amino acids long. V gave up 5 bases and J gave up 0 bases, with 8 bases separating them. CDR1 and CDR2 from the germline V gene are MNHEY and SVGEGT. CDR3 in amino acids: CASSTGISYEQYF. The CDR3 DNA reads as TGTGCCAGCAGTACGGGTATCTCCTACGAGCAGTACTTC.

V and J are TRBV4-3 and TRBJ2-1; TRBD2 aligns across 12 bases. Trimming removed 8 bases from V and 4 bases from J; junction bases left unmatched: 12. CDR1 and CDR2 from the germline V gene are LGHNA and YSLEER. The CDR3 is made up of 17 amino acids. CDR3: CASYTALAGGRYNEQFF. The CDR3 DNA reads as TGCGCCAGCTACACGGCACTAGCGGGGGGCAGGTACAATGAGCAGTTCTTC.

This clone was observed a handful of times. The chain combines TRBV19 with TRBJ2-3; D not certain. The V end was cut by 3 bases, the J end by 8 bases, with 21 bases between. This CDR3 is built from 16 residues. Germline V gene lookup returns CDR1 LNHDA and CDR2 SQIVND (reference sequence). The CDR3 DNA follows: TGTGCCAGTAGTATGGACCACGGACGGTGGGTTGGTACGCAGTATTTT. Translated: CASSMDHGRWVGTQYF.

The V gene is TRBV21-1, the J gene TRBJ2-7. TRBV21-1 is termed a pseudogene. This CDR3 has 16 residues. CDR3 sequence reads: CASSKVPSGPSYEQYF. In nucleotides, the CDR3 is TGTGCCAGCAGCAAAGTTCCATCGGGACCCTCCTACGAGCAGTACTTC.

The rearrangement uses TRBV27 and TRBJ1-1; no clear D gene. The CDR3 has 13 amino acids. V gave up 6 bases and J gave up 0 bases, with 8 bases separating them. Germline V gene data show CDR1 as MNHEY and CDR2 as SMNVEV (reference sequence). CDR3 protein: CASRGPMNTEAFF. Here the CDR3 DNA reads TGTGCCAGCAGAGGGCCAATGAACACTGAAGCTTTCTTT.

The gene calls are TRBV11-2 and TRBJ2-1, with 8 positions matching TRBD1. The V gene's germline CDR1 is SGHAT and CDR2 FQNNGV. This CDR3 has 15 amino acids. Trimming took 5 bases from V and 0 from J; bases not matched to a gene: 3. CDR3 in amino acids: CASSTDRGSYNEQFF. The CDR3 nucleotides are TGTGCCAGCAGCACTGACAGGGGCTCCTACAATGAGCAGTTCTTC.

V is TRBV3-1 (or the pseudogene TRBV3-2) and J is TRBJ1-1, with TRBD1 matching 8 bases. CDR1 and CDR2 (germline): LGHDT, YNNKEL (reference sequence). With 11 bases clipped from V and 6 bases from J, the junction kept 8 bases outside the gene matches. CDR3 size: 12 residues. In DNA, the CDR3 is TGTGCCTCCCGCAGGGGGCTCGCTGAAGCTTTCTTT. Its translation is CASRRGLAEAFF.

The chain carries TRBV2 and TRBJ1-1, with D perhaps matching TRBD1 (6 bases). Trimming took off 1 base at V and 6 bases at J, with 12 bases between the two ends. There are 14 residues in the CDR3. Germline CDR1 and CDR2: SNHLY and FYNNEI. The CDR3 bases are TGTGCCAGCAGTGAAGAGCAGGGGTTATCTGAAGCTTTCTTT. Its translation: CASSEEQGLSEAFF.

The CDR3 region has the DNA TGTGCCAGCAGTTCGGGGGGAAACACCATATATTTT. The encoded protein is CASSSGGNTIYF. V gene TRBV11-2 combines with J gene TRBJ1-3; no definite D call. CDR1 is SGHAT and CDR2 is FQNNGV in the germline V gene. V was trimmed by 6 bases and J by 4 bases, leaving 7 bases between them. CDR3 size: 12 residues. The full variable domain, its missing parts supplied by reference TRBV11-2 and TRBJ1-3, is EAGVAQSPRYKIIEKRQSVAFWCNPISGHATLYWYQQILGQGPKLLIQFQNNGVVDDSQLPKDRFSAERLKGVDSTLKIQPAKLEDSAVYLCASSSGGNTIYFGEGSWLTVV.